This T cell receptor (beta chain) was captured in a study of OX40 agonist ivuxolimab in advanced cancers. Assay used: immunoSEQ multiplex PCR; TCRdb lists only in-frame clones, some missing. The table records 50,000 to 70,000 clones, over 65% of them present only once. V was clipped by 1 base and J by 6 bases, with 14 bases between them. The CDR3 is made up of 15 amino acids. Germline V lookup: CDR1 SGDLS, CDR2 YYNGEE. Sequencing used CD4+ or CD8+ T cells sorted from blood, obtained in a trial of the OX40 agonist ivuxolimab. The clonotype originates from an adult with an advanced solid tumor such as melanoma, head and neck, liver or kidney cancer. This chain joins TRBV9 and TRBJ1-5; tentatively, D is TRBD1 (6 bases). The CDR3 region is CASSVSGEGGQPQHF. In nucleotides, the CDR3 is TGTGCCAGCAGCGTATCAGGGGAGGGTGGTCAGCCCCAGCATTTT.